The 11 T cell receptor beta chains listed next were all sequenced from one sample in a study of cytomegalovirus exposure and HLA in healthy donors. This table comes from immunoSEQ multiplex PCR, and its TCRdb copy is limited to in-frame clones, with some not included. The sample includes 140,000 to 150,000 clones, 85% to 95% of them seen just once. Specimen: PBMCs. These receptors came from a man between 18 and 29 years old in good health and CMV-seropositive.

This chain joins TRBV19 and TRBJ2-5; 10 positions match TRBD2. Germline V lookup: CDR1 LNHDA, CDR2 SQIVND (reference sequence). The CDR3 consists of 14 residues. The junction had 0 bases not matched to a gene; V was cut back by 4 bases and J by 1 base. The CDR3 sequence is CASSRLAGQETQYF. The CDR3 DNA is TGTGCCAGTAGTAGACTAGCGGGCCAAGAGACCCAGTACTTC.

The chain couples TRBV5-4 to TRBJ2-5; 8 nucleotides agree with TRBD2. After removal of 4 bases from V and 5 bases from J, the junction contained 7 bases not matched to a gene. The CDR3 spans 14 residues. Germline assignment: CDR1 SGHNT and CDR2 YYREEE (reference sequence). CDR3 coding DNA: TGTGCCAGCAGCCATCCTAGCGGGCGTGAGACCCAGTACTTC. Its translation: CASSHPSGRETQYF.

This chain uses TRBV28 with TRBJ1-5; weak D call: TRBD1 (5 bases). Germline-derived CDR1 and CDR2 are MDHEN and SYDVKM. V gave up 4 bases and J gave up 1 base, with 26 bases separating them. This CDR3 region has 20 residues. DNA of the CDR3: TGTGCCAGCAGTTCCTCCCGCGGGGCCCCGCGGAGTATAAGCAATCAGCCCCAGCATTTT. Residues: CASSSSRGAPRSISNQPQHF.

The rearrangement links TRBV13 to TRBJ2-7; D perhaps matches TRBD2 (6 bases). The CDR3 contains 19 residues. The V gene lost 7 bases and the J gene lost 7 bases, with 35 bases spanning the gap. Germline V lookup: CDR1 PRHDT, CDR2 FYEKMQ (reference sequence). CDR3 protein: CASTLFLPSLSRGWGEQYF. CDR3 DNA sequence: TGTGCCAGCACCCTATTTCTACCCTCCCTGTCTCGGGGGTGGGGGGAGCAGTACTTC. Full variable domain (remainder filled in from reference TRBV13 and TRBJ2-7): AAGVIQSPRHLIKEKRETATLKCYPIPRHDTVYWYQQGPGQDPQFLISFYEKMQSDKGSIPDRFSAQQFSDYHSELNMSSLELGDSALYFCASTLFLPSLSRGWGEQYFGPGTRLTVT.

The rearrangement uses TRBV27 and TRBJ1-1, with 9 bases fitting TRBD1. Germline loops: CDR1 MNHEY, CDR2 SMNVEV (reference sequence). With V trimmed by 4 bases and J by 6 bases, 9 bases remained unmatched. This CDR3 region has 15 residues. CDR3 sequence (DNA): TGTGCCAGCAGTTCACGACAGGGGGGGACGTCTGAAGCTTTCTTT. Translation: CASSSRQGGTSEAFF.

V usage is TRBV5-5 and J usage is TRBJ2-7; no definite D call. From germline, CDR1 is SGHKS and CDR2 YYEKEE (reference sequence). The CDR3 is made up of 12 amino acids. The V and J ends lost 2 bases and 4 bases respectively, with 7 bases between them. The CDR3 is CASSFSLYEQYF. In nucleotides, the CDR3 is TGTGCCAGCAGCTTCTCACTTTACGAGCAGTACTTC.

The chain uses TRBV27 and TRBJ2-6; D unclear. Germline V gene data show CDR1 as MNHEY and CDR2 as SMNVEV (reference sequence). V was clipped by 3 bases and J by 4 bases, with 7 bases between them. The CDR3 contains 14 residues. Here the CDR3 DNA reads TGTGCCAGCAGTTTGGGCACCGGGGCCAACGTCCTGACTTTC. Protein product: CASSLGTGANVLTF.

The rearrangement uses TRBV27 and TRBJ2-1; 11 bases match TRBD2. The CDR3 is made up of 15 amino acids. Trimming cost V 7 bases and J 4 bases; bases outside gene matches: 6. Germline V gene sequence: CDR1 MNHEY, CDR2 SMNVEV (reference sequence). This CDR3 reads CASNRGTSGYNEQFF. The CDR3 nucleotides read TGTGCCAGCAACCGGGGGACTAGCGGTTACAATGAGCAGTTCTTC.

This sequence joins TRBV6-5 and TRBJ1-4; TRBD1 matches at 9 bases. The V gene end was trimmed by 5 bases and the J gene end by 8 bases; junction bases not matched to a gene: 9. There are 15 residues in the CDR3. Germline V gives CDR1 MNHEY, CDR2 SVGAGI. The CDR3 coding sequence is TGTGCCAGCAGTCGCCCGGGACAGGGTGGGGAAAAACTGTTTTTT. This encodes CASSRPGQGGEKLFF.

J is TRBJ1-1 and V is TRBV7-9; the match to TRBD1 covers 9 bases. This CDR3 spans 13 amino acids. In germline, CDR1 is SEHNR, CDR2 FQNEAQ (reference sequence). Trimming cost V 3 bases and J 8 bases; bases outside gene matches: 4. The CDR3 DNA is TGTGCCAGCAGCTTCGGACAGGGGTCGGAAGCTTTCTTT. Protein product: CASSFGQGSEAFF. The full variable domain, its missing parts supplied by reference TRBV7-9 and TRBJ1-1, is DTGVSQNPRHKITKRGQNVTFRCDPISEHNRLYWYRQTLGQGPEFLTYFQNEAQLEKSRLLSDRFSAERPKGSFSTLEIQRTEQGDSAMYLCASSFGQGSEAFFGQGTRLTVV.

The V gene is TRBV7-8, the J gene TRBJ1-5; perhaps TRBD1 as D (5 bases). Trimming left V 5 bases short and J 2 bases short, with 7 bases between. In germline, CDR1 is SGHVS, CDR2 FQNEAQ. The CDR3 is made up of 13 amino acids. The chain's CDR3 is CASSLQGNQPQHF. For the CDR3, the DNA is TGTGCCAGCAGCCTACAGGGCAATCAGCCCCAGCATTTT.